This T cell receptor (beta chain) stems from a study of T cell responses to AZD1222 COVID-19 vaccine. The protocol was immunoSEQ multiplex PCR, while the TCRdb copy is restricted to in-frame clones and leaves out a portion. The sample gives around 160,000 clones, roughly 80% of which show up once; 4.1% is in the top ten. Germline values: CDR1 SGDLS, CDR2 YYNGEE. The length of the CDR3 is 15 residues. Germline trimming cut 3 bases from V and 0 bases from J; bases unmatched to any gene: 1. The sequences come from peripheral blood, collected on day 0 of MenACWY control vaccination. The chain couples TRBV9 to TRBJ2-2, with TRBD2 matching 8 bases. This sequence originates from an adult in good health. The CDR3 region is CASSGRGANTGELFF. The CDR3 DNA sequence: TGTGCCAGCAGCGGGCGGGGGGCGAACACCGGGGAGCTGTTTTTT. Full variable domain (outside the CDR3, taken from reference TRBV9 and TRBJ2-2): DSGVTQTPKHLITATGQRVTLRCSPRSGDLSVYWYQQSLDQGLQFLIQYYNGEERAKGNILERFSAQQFPDLHSELNLSSLELGDSALYFCASSGRGANTGELFFGEGSRLTVL.